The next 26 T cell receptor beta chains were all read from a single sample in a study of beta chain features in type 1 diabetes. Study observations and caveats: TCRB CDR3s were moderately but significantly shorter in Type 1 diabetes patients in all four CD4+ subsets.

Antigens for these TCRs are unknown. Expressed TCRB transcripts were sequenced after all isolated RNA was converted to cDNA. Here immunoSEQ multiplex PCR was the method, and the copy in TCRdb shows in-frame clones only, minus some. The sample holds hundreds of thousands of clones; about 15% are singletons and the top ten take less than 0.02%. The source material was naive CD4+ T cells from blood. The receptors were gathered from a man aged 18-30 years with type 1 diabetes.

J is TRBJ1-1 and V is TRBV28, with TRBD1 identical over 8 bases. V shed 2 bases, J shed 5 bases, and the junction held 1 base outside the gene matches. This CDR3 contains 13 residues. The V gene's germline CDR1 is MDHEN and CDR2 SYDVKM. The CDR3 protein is CASSLQGATEAFF. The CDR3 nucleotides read TGTGCCAGCAGTTTACAGGGGGCAACTGAAGCTTTCTTT.

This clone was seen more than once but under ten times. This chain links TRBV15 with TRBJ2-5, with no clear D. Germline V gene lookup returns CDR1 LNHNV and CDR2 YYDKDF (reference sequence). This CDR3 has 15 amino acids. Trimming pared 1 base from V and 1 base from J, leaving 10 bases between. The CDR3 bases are TGTGCCACCAGCAGAGCCCAGCGAGCCCAAGAGACCCAGTACTTC. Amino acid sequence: CATSRAQRAQETQYF.

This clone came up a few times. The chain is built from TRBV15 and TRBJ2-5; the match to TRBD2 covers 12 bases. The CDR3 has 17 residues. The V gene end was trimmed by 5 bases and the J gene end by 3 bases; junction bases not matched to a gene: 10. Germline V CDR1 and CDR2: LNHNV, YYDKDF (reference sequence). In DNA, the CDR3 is TGTGCCACCAGCCCTCGACTAGCGGGGGTCGCGGAAGAGACCCAGTACTTC. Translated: CATSPRLAGVAEETQYF.

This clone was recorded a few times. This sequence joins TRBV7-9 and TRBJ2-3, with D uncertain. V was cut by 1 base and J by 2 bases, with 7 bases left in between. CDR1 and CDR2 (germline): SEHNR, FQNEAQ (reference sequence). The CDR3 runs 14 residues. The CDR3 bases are TGTGCCAGCAGCTTAGTACAGTTCACAGATACGCAGTATTTT. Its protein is CASSLVQFTDTQYF.

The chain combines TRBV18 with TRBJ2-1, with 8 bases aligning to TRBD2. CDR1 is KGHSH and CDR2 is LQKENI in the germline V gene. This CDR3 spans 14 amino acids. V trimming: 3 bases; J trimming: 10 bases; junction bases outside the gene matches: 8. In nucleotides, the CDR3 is TGTGCCAGCTCACCGGCCAACGGGGGGGGCGAGCAGTTCTTC. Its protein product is CASSPANGGGEQFF.

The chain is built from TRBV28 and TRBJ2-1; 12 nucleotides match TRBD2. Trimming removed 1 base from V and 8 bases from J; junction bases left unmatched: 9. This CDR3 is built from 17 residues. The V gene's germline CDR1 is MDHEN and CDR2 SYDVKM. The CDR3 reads CASSLFTSGRKRDEQFF. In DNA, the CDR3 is TGTGCCAGCAGTTTATTCACTAGCGGGAGGAAACGCGATGAGCAGTTCTTC.

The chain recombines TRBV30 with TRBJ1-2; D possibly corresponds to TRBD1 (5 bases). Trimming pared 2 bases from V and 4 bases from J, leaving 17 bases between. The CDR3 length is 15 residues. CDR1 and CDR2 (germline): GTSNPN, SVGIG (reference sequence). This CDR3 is CAWSPSGTGSYGYTF. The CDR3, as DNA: TGTGCCTGGAGTCCGTCCGGGACCGGGAGCTATGGCTACACCTTC.

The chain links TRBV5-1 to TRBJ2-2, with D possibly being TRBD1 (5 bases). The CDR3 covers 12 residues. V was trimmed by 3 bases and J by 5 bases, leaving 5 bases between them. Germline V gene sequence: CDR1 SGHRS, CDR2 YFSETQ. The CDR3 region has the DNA TGCGCCAGCAGCTGGACAACCGGGGAGCTGTTTTTT. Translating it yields CASSWTTGELFF.

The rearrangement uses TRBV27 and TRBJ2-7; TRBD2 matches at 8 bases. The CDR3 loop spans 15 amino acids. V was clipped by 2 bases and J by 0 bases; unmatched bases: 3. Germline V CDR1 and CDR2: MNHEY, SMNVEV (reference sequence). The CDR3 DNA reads TGTGCCAGCAGTTTAGCTAGCGGGTACTCCTACGAGCAGTACTTC. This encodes CASSLASGYSYEQYF.

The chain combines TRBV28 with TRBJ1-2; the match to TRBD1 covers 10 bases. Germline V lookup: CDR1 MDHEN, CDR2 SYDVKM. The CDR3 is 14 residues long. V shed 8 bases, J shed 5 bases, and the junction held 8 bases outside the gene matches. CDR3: CASRTGGSDYGYTF. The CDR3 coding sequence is TGTGCCAGCCGGACAGGGGGTTCGGATTATGGCTACACCTTC.

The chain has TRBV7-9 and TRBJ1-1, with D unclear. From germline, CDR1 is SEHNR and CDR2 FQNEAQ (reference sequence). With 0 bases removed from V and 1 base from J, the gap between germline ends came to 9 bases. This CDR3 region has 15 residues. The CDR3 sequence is CASSLARISNTEAFF. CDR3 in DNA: TGTGCCAGCAGCTTAGCCAGGATTTCGAACACTGAAGCTTTCTTT.

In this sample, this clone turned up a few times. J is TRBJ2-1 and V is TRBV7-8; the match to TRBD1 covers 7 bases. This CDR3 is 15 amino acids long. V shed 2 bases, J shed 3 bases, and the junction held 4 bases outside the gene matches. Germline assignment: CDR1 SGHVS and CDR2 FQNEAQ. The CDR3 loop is CASSLRAGGYNEQFF. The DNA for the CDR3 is TGTGCCAGCAGCTTAAGGGCAGGGGGCTACAATGAGCAGTTCTTC.

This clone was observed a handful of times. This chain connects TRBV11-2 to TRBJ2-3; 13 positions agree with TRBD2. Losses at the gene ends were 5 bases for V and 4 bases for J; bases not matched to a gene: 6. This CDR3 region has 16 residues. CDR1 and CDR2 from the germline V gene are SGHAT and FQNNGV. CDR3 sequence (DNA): TGTGCCAGCAGCGAGACTAGCGGGAGGTTTGCAGATACGCAGTATTTT. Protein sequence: CASSETSGRFADTQYF.

CDR3 sequence (DNA): TGTGCCAGCAGTTACTCAGGACAGGACTACTACGAGCAGTACTTC. This codes for CASSYSGQDYYEQYF. The genes are TRBV6-5 and TRBJ2-7, with D possibly TRBD1 on 7 matching bases. The CDR3 consists of 15 residues. CDR1 MNHEY and CDR2 SVGAGI come from the germline V gene. V lost 0 bases and J lost 3, with 12 bases in between.

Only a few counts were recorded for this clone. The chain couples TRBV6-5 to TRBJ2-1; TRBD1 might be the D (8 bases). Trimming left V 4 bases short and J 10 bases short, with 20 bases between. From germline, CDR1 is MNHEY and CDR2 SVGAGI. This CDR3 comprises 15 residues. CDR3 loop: CASSSWTGRVGEQFF. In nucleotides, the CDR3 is TGTGCCAGCAGTTCCTGGACAGGGAGGGTCGGGGAGCAGTTCTTC.

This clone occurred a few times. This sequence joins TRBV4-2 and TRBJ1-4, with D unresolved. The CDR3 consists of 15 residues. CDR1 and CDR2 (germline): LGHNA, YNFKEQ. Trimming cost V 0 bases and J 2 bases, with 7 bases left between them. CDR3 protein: CASSQERVTNEKLFF. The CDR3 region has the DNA TGTGCCAGCAGCCAAGAAAGAGTGACTAATGAAAAACTGTTTTTT.

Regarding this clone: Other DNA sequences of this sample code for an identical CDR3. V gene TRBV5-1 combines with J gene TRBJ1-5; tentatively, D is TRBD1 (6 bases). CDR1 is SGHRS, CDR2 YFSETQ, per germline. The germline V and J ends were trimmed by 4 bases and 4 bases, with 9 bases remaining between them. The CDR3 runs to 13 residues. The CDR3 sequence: CASSPQGNQPQHF. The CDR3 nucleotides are TGCGCCAGCAGCCCGCAGGGGAATCAGCCCCAGCATTTT.

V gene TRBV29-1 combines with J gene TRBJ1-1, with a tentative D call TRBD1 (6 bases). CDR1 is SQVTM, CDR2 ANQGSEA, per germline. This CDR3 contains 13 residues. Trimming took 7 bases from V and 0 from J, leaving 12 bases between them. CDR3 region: CSANRELNTEAFF. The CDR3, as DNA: TGCAGCGCGAACAGGGAACTGAACACTGAAGCTTTCTTT.

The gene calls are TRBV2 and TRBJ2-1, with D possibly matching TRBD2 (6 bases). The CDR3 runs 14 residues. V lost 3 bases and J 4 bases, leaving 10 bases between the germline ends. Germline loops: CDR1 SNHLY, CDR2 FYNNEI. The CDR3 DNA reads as TGTGCCAGCAGTGAGGGGACTGCTTACAATGAGCAGTTCTTC. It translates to CASSEGTAYNEQFF.

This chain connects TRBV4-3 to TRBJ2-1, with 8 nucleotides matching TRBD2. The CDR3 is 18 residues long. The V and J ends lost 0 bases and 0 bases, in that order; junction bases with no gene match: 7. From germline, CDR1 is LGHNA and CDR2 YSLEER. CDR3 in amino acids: CASSQDLAGGPSYNEQFF. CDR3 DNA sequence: TGCGCCAGCAGCCAAGATTTGGCGGGGGGCCCCTCCTACAATGAGCAGTTCTTC.

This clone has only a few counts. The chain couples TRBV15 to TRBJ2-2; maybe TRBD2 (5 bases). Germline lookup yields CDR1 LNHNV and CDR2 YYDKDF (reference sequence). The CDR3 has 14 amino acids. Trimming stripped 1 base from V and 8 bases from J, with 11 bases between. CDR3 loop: CATSRVSWRGELFF. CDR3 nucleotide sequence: TGTGCCACCAGCAGAGTGTCTTGGAGGGGGGAGCTGTTTTTT.

CDR3 bases: TGTGCCAGCACCCGGGAGGGGGTCCGGAGCTATGGCTACACCTTC. Residues: CASTREGVRSYGYTF. The chain recombines TRBV2 with TRBJ1-2; tentative D call: TRBD1 (6 bases). Trimming pared 7 bases from V and 4 bases from J, leaving 19 bases between. The germline V gene has CDR1 SNHLY and CDR2 FYNNEI. The CDR3 runs 15 residues.

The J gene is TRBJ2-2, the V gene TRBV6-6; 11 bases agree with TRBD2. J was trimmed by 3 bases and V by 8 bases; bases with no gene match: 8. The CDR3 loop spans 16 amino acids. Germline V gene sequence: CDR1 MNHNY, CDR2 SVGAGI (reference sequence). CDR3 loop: CASYKRGLADTGELFF. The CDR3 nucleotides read TGTGCCAGCTACAAACGGGGACTAGCGGACACCGGGGAGCTGTTTTTT.

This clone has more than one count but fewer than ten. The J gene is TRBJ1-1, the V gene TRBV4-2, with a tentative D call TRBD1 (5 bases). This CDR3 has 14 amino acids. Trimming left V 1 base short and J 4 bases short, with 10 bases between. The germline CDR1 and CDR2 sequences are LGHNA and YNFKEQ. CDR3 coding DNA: TGTGCCAGCAGCCAAGCAGGGTTGGGCACTGAAGCTTTCTTT. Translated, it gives CASSQAGLGTEAFF.

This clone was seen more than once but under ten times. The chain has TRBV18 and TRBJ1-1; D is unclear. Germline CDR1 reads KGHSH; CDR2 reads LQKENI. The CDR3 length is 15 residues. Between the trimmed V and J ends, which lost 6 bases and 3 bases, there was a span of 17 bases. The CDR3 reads CASSDQPGGDTEAFF. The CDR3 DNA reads TGTGCCAGCTCCGATCAACCAGGCGGGGACACTGAAGCTTTCTTT.

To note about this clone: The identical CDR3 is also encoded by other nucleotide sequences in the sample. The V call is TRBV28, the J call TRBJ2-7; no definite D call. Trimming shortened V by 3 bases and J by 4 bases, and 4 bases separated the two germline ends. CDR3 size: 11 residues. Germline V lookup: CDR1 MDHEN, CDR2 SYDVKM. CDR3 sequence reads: CASSFRYEQYF. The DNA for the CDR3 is TGTGCCAGCAGTTTTAGATACGAGCAGTACTTC.